The 25 T cell receptor beta chains below were found in one sample sequenced in a study of blood T cell repertoires in COVID-19. Profiling relied on immunoSEQ multiplex PCR, and the TCRdb table lists in-frame clones only, not all of them. Found here are 20,000 to 25,000 clones, roughly 90% of them singletons; the top ten hold around 6%. Material: peripheral blood. These receptors were obtained from a woman older than 75 with active COVID-19.

The CDR3 here is CASSEGGQALLKLFF. As DNA, the CDR3 is TGTGCCAGCAGTGAAGGTGGACAGGCCCTTTTAAAACTGTTTTTT. This chain uses TRBV6-1 with TRBJ1-4; 7 bases agree with TRBD1. This CDR3 is built from 15 residues. CDR1 MNHNS and CDR2 SASEGT come from the germline V gene. The V and J ends lost 1 base and 10 bases, in that order; junction bases with no gene match: 9.

Only one count was recorded for this clone. The chain is built from TRBV10-3 and TRBJ1-1; 8 bases align to TRBD1. Germline CDR1 is ENHRY and CDR2 is SYGVKD. The CDR3 has 15 residues. V shed 4 bases and J 0 bases; nucleotides not matched to a gene: 4. The CDR3: CAISGTGSLNTEAFF. CDR3 in DNA: TGTGCCATCAGTGGGACAGGGAGTCTGAACACTGAAGCTTTCTTT.

The chain is built from TRBV21-1 and TRBJ2-3; the DNA was not used to check the table's D call, TRBD1. TRBV21-1 is tagged as a pseudogene. This CDR3 spans 14 amino acids. In DNA, the CDR3 is TGTGCCAGCAGCATGCCAACATGCACAGATACGCAGTATTTT. It translates to CASSMPTCTDTQYF.

The J gene is TRBJ1-2, the V gene TRBV5-4, with TRBD1 matching 7 bases. The CDR3 loop spans 13 amino acids. V gave up 3 bases and J gave up 5 bases; unmatched junction bases: 4. Per the germline V gene, CDR1 is SGHNT and CDR2 is YYREEE (reference sequence). The CDR3 DNA follows: TGTGCCAGCAGCTCACAGGGGAGGTATGGCTACACCTTC. Amino acids: CASSSQGRYGYTF. Full variable domain (rest looked up from reference TRBV5-4 and TRBJ1-2): ETGVTQSPTHLIKTRGQQVTLRCSSQSGHNTVSWYQQALGQGPQFIFQYYREEENGRGNFPPRFSGLQFPNYSSELNVNALELDDSALYLCASSSQGRYGYTFGSGTRLTVV.

This clone was seen more than once but under ten times. The chain combines TRBV4-2 with TRBJ1-2, with a tentative D call TRBD1 (6 bases). The V end was cut by 0 bases, the J end by 4 bases, with 12 bases between. In germline, CDR1 is LGHNA, CDR2 YNFKEQ. This CDR3 is 15 amino acids long. CDR3 amino acids: CASSQDAQGGYGYTF. In nucleotides, the CDR3 is TGTGCCAGCAGCCAAGATGCACAGGGTGGCTATGGCTACACCTTC.

This sequence joins TRBV30 and TRBJ1-2; D gene ambiguous. This CDR3 contains 14 residues. Trimming stripped 3 bases from V and 3 bases from J, with 14 bases between. Germline loops: CDR1 GTSNPN, CDR2 SVGIG (reference sequence). CDR3 DNA sequence: TGTGCCTGGAGCGCCCAGGTGGGCTACTATGGCTACACCTTC. Its translation is CAWSAQVGYYGYTF.

V usage is TRBV30 and J usage is TRBJ2-7; D is possibly TRBD2 (6 bases). The CDR3 spans 14 residues. V was trimmed by 1 base and J by 2 bases, leaving 12 bases between them. Germline V lookup: CDR1 GTSNPN, CDR2 SVGIG (reference sequence). The CDR3 bases are TGTGCCTGGAGTGGGAGGGTCCTCGCCTACGAGCAGTACTTC. Amino acids: CAWSGRVLAYEQYF.

The chain couples TRBV3-1 (or the pseudogene TRBV3-2) to TRBJ1-1, with 8 nucleotides matching TRBD1. The J segment lost 5 bases and the V segment lost 3 bases, leaving 5 bases of the junction unmatched. The CDR3 spans 14 residues. CDR1 LGHDT and CDR2 YNNKEL come from the germline V gene (reference sequence). CDR3 protein: CASSHDRGGTEAFF. The CDR3 DNA reads as TGTGCCAGCAGCCATGACAGGGGTGGTACTGAAGCTTTCTTT.

In its sample, this clone was seen once. V is TRBV6-2 or TRBV6-3 and J is TRBJ1-6, with 8 bases lining up with TRBD1. The CDR3 is 16 residues long. Germline V gene sequence: CDR1 MNHEY, CDR2 SVGEGT. Trimming took 6 bases from V and 7 from J; bases not matched to a gene: 11. DNA of the CDR3: TGTGCCAGCAGCGACTCTCGGACAGGGAAAAATTCACCCCTCCACTTT. Translating it yields CASSDSRTGKNSPLHF.

This sequence joins TRBV6-5 and TRBJ2-3, with D perhaps TRBD2 (7 bases). V lost 0 bases, J lost 1 base, and 11 bases lay in between. Germline CDR1 MNHEY, CDR2 SVGAGI. This CDR3 comprises 16 residues. CDR3 protein: CASSYSTGGGTDTQYF. In nucleotides, the CDR3 is TGTGCCAGCAGTTACTCGACGGGGGGCGGCACAGATACGCAGTATTTT.

This chain uses TRBV27 with TRBJ1-5, with D possibly matching TRBD1 (6 bases). Trimming took off 5 bases at V and 6 bases at J, with 14 bases between the two ends. Germline V CDR1 and CDR2: MNHEY, SMNVEV (reference sequence). The CDR3 spans 14 residues. This CDR3 reads CASSPQTGSQPQHF. For the CDR3, the DNA is TGTGCCAGCAGTCCCCAAACAGGGTCTCAGCCCCAGCATTTT.

The CDR3 DNA is TGTGCCAGCAGCCTCGAAGGGGGCGTAAACATTCAGTACTTC. The encoded protein is CASSLEGGVNIQYF. This chain uses TRBV7-2 with TRBJ2-4; 7 bases are a match to TRBD1. The J segment lost 6 bases and the V segment lost 5 bases, leaving 7 bases of the junction unmatched. Germline-derived CDR1 and CDR2 are SGHTA and FQGNSA. The CDR3 is 14 residues long. The full variable domain, with the rest looked up from reference TRBV7-2 and TRBJ2-4, is GAGVSQSPSNKVTEKGKDVELRCDPISGHTALYWYRQSLGQGLEFLIYFQGNSAPDKSGLPSDRFSAERTGGSVSTLTIQRTQQEDSAVYLCASSLEGGVNIQYFGAGTRLSVL.

Here the CDR3 DNA reads TGTGCCACCAGGGGGACAGGTCTAGGGGTGGGCACTGAAGCTTTCTTT. It is translated as CATRGTGLGVGTEAFF. The V gene is TRBV15, the J gene TRBJ1-1; 8 bases map to TRBD1. V was clipped by 6 bases and J by 4 bases; unmatched bases: 13. Germline V CDR1 and CDR2: LNHNV, YYDKDF (reference sequence). The CDR3 has 16 residues.

The chain couples TRBV3-1 (or the pseudogene TRBV3-2) to TRBJ1-2; 7 bases line up with TRBD1. The CDR3 runs 12 residues. CDR1 is LGHDT and CDR2 is YNNKEL in the germline V gene (reference sequence). Trimming cost V 3 bases and J 5 bases; bases outside gene matches: 0. CDR3 nucleotide sequence: TGTGCCAGCAGCCAGACAGGGTATGGCTACACCTTC. Encoded protein: CASSQTGYGYTF.

This chain links TRBV4-3 with TRBJ1-2; D call uncertain. Trimming removed 0 bases from V and 7 bases from J, with 12 bases in between. Germline CDR1 is LGHNA and CDR2 is YSLEER. The CDR3 sequence is 14 residues long. The CDR3 loop reads CASSQDRSGSGYTF. The CDR3 DNA is TGCGCCAGCAGCCAAGATCGTAGCGGGAGTGGCTACACCTTC.

This rearrangement joins TRBV3-1 (or the pseudogene TRBV3-2) to TRBJ2-1; 7 bases agree with TRBD2. The CDR3 runs 14 residues. The germline V gene has CDR1 LGHDT and CDR2 YNNKEL (reference sequence). After removal of 4 bases from V and 7 bases from J, the junction contained 7 bases not matched to a gene. This CDR3 is CASSPAGLVNEQFF. The CDR3 bases are TGTGCCAGCAGCCCAGCGGGACTGGTTAATGAGCAGTTCTTC.

This sequence joins TRBV5-6 and TRBJ2-7, with 7 bases lining up with TRBD1. Germline assignment: CDR1 SGHDT and CDR2 YYEEEE. The CDR3 spans 15 residues. V trimming: 0 bases; J trimming: 0 bases; junction bases outside the gene matches: 3. This CDR3 is CASSLAGTVSYEQYF. The CDR3 DNA sequence: TGTGCCAGCAGCTTGGCCGGGACAGTCTCCTACGAGCAGTACTTC.

This clone occurred once. A junction boundary mismatches the germline segment, possibly from a read error. This chain connects TRBV30 to TRBJ1-1; D is perhaps TRBD1 (6 bases). In germline, CDR1 is GTSNPN, CDR2 SVGIG (reference sequence). CDR3 length: 13 amino acids. The DNA of the CDR3 is TGTGCCTGGAGTGTTTCTTGGGGGCTGGAAGGTTTCTTT. It is translated as CAWSVSWGLEGFF.

The chain employs TRBV3-1 (or the pseudogene TRBV3-2) and TRBJ2-5; D might be TRBD1 (5 bases). Looked up from germline, CDR1 is LGHDT and CDR2 is YNNKEL (reference sequence). This CDR3 is 13 amino acids long. V was clipped by 1 base and J by 5 bases, with 8 bases between them. This CDR3 is CASSQGGVETQYF. DNA for the CDR3: TGTGCCAGCAGCCAAGGGGGCGTGGAGACCCAGTACTTC.

This chain uses TRBV16 with TRBJ2-5; D is possibly TRBD2 (6 bases). CDR1 KGHSY and CDR2 FQNENV come from the germline V gene. The CDR3 has 15 amino acids. Between the trimmed V and J ends, which lost 4 bases and 1 base, there was a span of 13 bases. In DNA form, the CDR3 reads TGTGCCAGCAGCCCTTCCCGGGGGATCCAAGAGACCCAGTACTTC. Translating gives CASSPSRGIQETQYF.

Here the CDR3 reads CASSIPQGNYGYTF. CDR3 sequence (DNA): TGTGCCAGCAGCATCCCTCAGGGGAACTATGGCTACACCTTC. The chain combines TRBV7-9 with TRBJ1-2, with D tentatively TRBD1 (6 bases). The germline gives CDR1 SEHNR, CDR2 FQNEAQ (reference sequence). V was clipped by 5 bases and J by 2 bases, with 12 bases between them. This CDR3 region has 14 residues.

V is TRBV6-5 and J is TRBJ2-2; a weak D match, TRBD2 (6 bases). Between the trimmed V and J ends, which lost 4 bases and 4 bases, there was a span of 13 bases. Germline V CDR1 and CDR2: MNHEY, SVGAGI. The length of the CDR3 is 15 residues. The DNA for the CDR3 is TGTGCCAGCAGTTCGGCCATGCGGGGCACCGGGGAGCTGTTTTTT. Translating gives CASSSAMRGTGELFF.

The chain links TRBV7-9 to TRBJ2-5; 7 nucleotides agree with TRBD2. The CDR3 covers 15 residues. V lost 1 base and J lost 5; bases outside the gene matches: 7. Per the germline V gene, CDR1 is SEHNR and CDR2 is FQNEAQ (reference sequence). For the CDR3, the DNA is TGTGCCAGCAGCTTAGTGAGCGGGGCCGCGGAGACCCAGTACTTC. This sequence encodes CASSLVSGAAETQYF.

This clone turned up a few times. The chain is built from TRBV30 and TRBJ1-5, with D possibly matching TRBD1 (5 bases). CDR1 is GTSNPN, CDR2 SVGIG, per germline (reference sequence). CDR3 length: 13 amino acids. The V end lost 2 bases, the J end lost 4 bases, and 9 bases lay between the germline ends. CDR3 DNA sequence: TGTGCCTGGAGTCAGGGAGGGAATCAGCCCCAGCATTTT. This encodes CAWSQGGNQPQHF.

V usage is TRBV4-3 and J usage is TRBJ2-2; 8 positions agree with TRBD2. The CDR3 length is 19 residues. Germline CDR1 LGHNA, CDR2 YSLEER. Germline trimming cut 0 bases from V and 6 bases from J; bases unmatched to any gene: 15. CDR3 DNA: TGCGCCAGCAGCCAAGATTCTTCTAGCGGGCCCTTCTGGGCCGGGGAGCTGTTTTTT. Translation gives CASSQDSSSGPFWAGELFF.